This T cell receptor beta chain was sequenced in a study of blood T cells in healthy people across ages. Study results and limitations: Researchers report that TCR beta diversity correlated strongly with naive T cell percentage.

V lost 0 bases to trimming and J lost 2 bases, with 8 bases between them. Germline V gene sequence: CDR1 SGHTA, CDR2 FQGNSA. CDR3 size: 14 residues. A J-beta primer mix and a sample-barcoded 5' primer were used in a second PCR of about 7 to 12 cycles. Every sample produced at least 2.5 million CDR3-containing paired-end reads. MiXCR, run by TCRdb on the 5' RACE reads, gives a single entry per CDR3 protein. This repertoire shows some 640,000 distinct CDR3 sequences, about 30% found once; its top ten account for around 16%. This clonotype has ten or more counts. Its target is not known. The sample comprised blood. The sequence was collected from a woman of 80 years or more in good health. The V call is TRBV7-2, the J call TRBJ2-7; perhaps TRBD2 as D (5 bases). The CDR3 sequence: CASSLAASTYEQYF. The CDR3 bases are TGTGCCAGCAGCTTAGCGGCTAGCACCTACGAGCAGTACTTC.